The entry that follows covers one TCR beta chain sequence. Antigen unknown. This record comes from a study of graft-versus-host responses after intestinal transplantation. Overall study context: Recipients obtained multivisceral, liver-intestinal, or isolated intestinal transplants. After anti-thymocyte globulin induction, recipients took tacrolimus and steroids for 2 to 3 years. Study-wide results and caveats: Recipient marrow held GvH clones, some first seen in ileum or blood. Maximum circulating GvH clone levels tracked with early post-transplant HvG decreases.

Sequencing used immunoSEQ multiplex PCR; TCRdb keeps in-frame clones, though not all of them. The sample has 75,000 to 100,000 clones; about 83% are singletons. This clonotype originated in a human patient who received an intestinal transplant, so some T cells may come from the graft donor. The specimen was PBMCs, collected 255 days after intestinal transplant.

This CDR3 reads CASSLGGGLNTGELFF. DNA for the CDR3: TGTGCCAGCAGCTTAGGTGGAGGTCTTAACACCGGGGAGCTGTTTTTT. J is TRBJ2-2 and V is TRBV7-8; tentative D call: TRBD2 (5 bases). The germline V gene encodes CDR1 SGHVS and CDR2 FQNEAQ. V lost 1 base and J 2 bases, leaving 11 bases between the germline ends. The CDR3 consists of 16 residues.